A selection of T cell receptor beta chains follows, all from one sample in a study of cytomegalovirus exposure and HLA in healthy donors. Here immunoSEQ multiplex PCR was the method, and the copy in TCRdb shows in-frame clones only, minus some. The repertoire includes about 280,000 clones, about 86% of them detected once, and 0.95% to 1.1% sits in the top ten. The specimen was PBMCs. Receptors were obtained from a woman aged 18-29 years in good health and CMV-seronegative. CDR3s include the opening cysteine and the closing phenylalanine or tryptophan. D genes are given only for firm matches. Rows give clone size only sometimes, using once, few, many, or a class for an expanded clone.

>TRBJ1-2|.|TRBV7-8|.
CASSLVPGPYGYTF
TGTGCCAGCAGCTTAGTTCCAGGGCCATATGGCTACACCTTC
>TRBJ2-7|TRBD1|TRBV10-2|.
CASSNQGQLYEQYF
TGCGCCAGCAGCAATCAGGGACAGCTCTACGAGCAGTACTTC
>TRBJ1-6|TRBD1|TRBV7-8|.
CASSGLQGGNSPLHF
TGTGCCAGCAGCGGACTACAGGGGGGCAATTCACCCCTCCACTTT
>TRBJ2-7|.|TRBV6-1|.
CASSEADPLSYEQYF
TGTGCCAGCAGTGAGGCCGATCCCCTCTCCTACGAGCAGTACTTC
>TRBJ2-6|.|TRBV5-1|.
CASSLEAGSSSGANVLTF
TGCGCCAGCAGCTTGGAAGCGGGTTCTAGCTCTGGGGCCAACGTCCTGACTTTC
>TRBJ1-5|.|TRBV25-1|once
CASSEGQGLAQHF
TGTGCCAGCAGTGAAGGACAAGGGTTAGCCCAGCATTTT
>TRBJ1-5|.|TRBV5-1|.
CASSLVAPKGGNQPQHF
TGCGCCAGCAGCTTGGTAGCCCCAAAGGGGGGCAATCAGCCCCAGCATTTT
>TRBJ2-5|TRBD2|TRBV5-1|.
CASSLAGGLEETQYF
TGCGCCAGCAGCTTAGCGGGGGGGCTTGAAGAGACCCAGTACTTC
>TRBJ2-1|TRBD1|TRBV5-1|.
CASRLGQYNEQFF
TGCGCCAGCAGGTTGGGACAGTACAATGAGCAGTTCTTC
>TRBJ1-2|TRBD1|TRBV4-1|.
CASSQPPGGRGQGYTF
TGCGCCAGCAGCCAACCCCCCGGTGGCAGGGGGCAAGGCTACACCTTC
>TRBJ2-4|.|TRBV7-9|once
CASSLALGSNIQYF
TGTGCCAGCAGCTTAGCTCTGGGCTCTAACATTCAGTACTTC
>TRBJ2-1|TRBD2|TRBV19|.
CASIPSRTSGYNEQFF
TGTGCCAGTATCCCTAGTAGGACTAGCGGATACAATGAGCAGTTCTTC
>TRBJ1-3|.|TRBV18|.
CASSPLPGISDTIYF
TGTGCCAGCTCACCACTCCCGGGTATATCGGACACCATATATTTT
>TRBJ1-5|.|TRBV27|.
CASSWGEGRNQPQHF
TGTGCCAGCAGTTGGGGGGAGGGCCGGAATCAGCCCCAGCATTTT
>TRBJ2-3|TRBD1|TRBV28|.
CASSLIQGATDTQYF
TGTGCCAGCAGTTTAATTCAGGGGGCTACAGATACGCAGTATTTT
>TRBJ1-4|.|TRBV27|once
CASSLTPGDPTKLFF
TGTGCCAGCAGTTTAACCCCAGGGGATCCAACGAAACTGTTTTTT
>TRBJ2-1|TRBD2|TRBV9|.
CASSVEGLAGEGDEQFF
TGTGCCAGCAGCGTAGAGGGACTAGCGGGAGAAGGCGATGAGCAGTTCTTC
>TRBJ1-5|TRBD1|TRBV19|.
CASSRQGLIGNQPQHF
TGTGCCAGTAGCAGACAGGGGCTTATCGGCAATCAGCCCCAGCATTTT
>TRBJ2-7|TRBD2|TRBV5-1|.
CASSPRTGTSGGYEQYF
TGCGCCAGCAGCCCGCGGACAGGGACTAGCGGGGGGTACGAGCAGTACTTC
>TRBJ1-1|.|TRBV5-6|once
CASTSPDRWNTEAFF
TGTGCCAGCACTTCACCCGACAGGTGGAACACTGAAGCTTTCTTT
>TRBJ1-3|.|TRBV7-8|.
CASSWGLRNTIYF
TGTGCCAGCAGCTGGGGGCTAAGAAACACCATATATTTT
>TRBJ2-7|.|TRBV4-1|once
CASSQDRGQYEQYF
TGCGCCAGCAGCCAAGATAGAGGACAGTACGAGCAGTACTTC
>TRBJ1-1|.|TRBV29-1|.
CSVGGRLNTEAFF
TGCAGCGTGGGGGGACGGCTGAACACTGAAGCTTTCTTT
>TRBJ2-7|TRBD1|TRBV4-3|.
CASSQGTGIVYEQYF
TGCGCCAGCAGCCAAGGGACAGGGATAGTCTACGAGCAGTACTTC
>TRBJ2-1|.|TRBV5-6|.
CASSLATGGNEQFF
TGTGCCAGCAGCTTGGCGACAGGAGGCAATGAGCAGTTCTTC
>TRBJ2-3|TRBD2|TRBV5-1|.
CASSVSGRAPDTQYF
TGCGCCAGCAGCGTTAGCGGGAGGGCCCCAGATACGCAGTATTTT
>TRBJ2-1|TRBD1|TRBV6-1|.
CASSDAGTRTGYNEQFF
TGTGCCAGCAGTGATGCAGGTACCCGGACAGGGTACAATGAGCAGTTCTTC
>TRBJ1-1|.|TRBV7-9|once
CASSKLQGTEAFF
TGTGCCAGCAGCAAATTACAGGGCACTGAAGCTTTCTTT
>TRBJ1-1|TRBD1|TRBV6-5|.
CASSPPGQVRDTFF
TGTGCCAGCAGTCCCCCGGGACAGGTTCGGGATACTTTCTTT
>TRBJ1-2|.|TRBV5-6|.
CASRFGTLYGYTF
TGTGCCAGCCGCTTCGGGACACTCTATGGCTACACCTTC
>TRBJ1-5|TRBD1|TRBV6-6|.
CASTSGQGIQPQHF
TGTGCCAGCACCAGCGGACAGGGAATTCAGCCCCAGCATTTT